This T cell receptor beta chain was documented in a study of T cells expressing NK-cell markers. General study findings and limits: Dominance of the CD3+CD56-NKG2C+ fraction by these clonotypes also held in several donors.

The CDR3 sequence is 12 residues long. 5'RACE template switching built TCR beta cDNA with unique molecular identifiers. One entry per CDR3 protein, without DNA, is what TCRdb gives after re-calling the 5' RACE reads. The table gives some 460,000 distinct CDR3 sequences; the top ten clones make up over 1.3% of it. Comment on this clonotype: Its antigen is still unknown.

The chain joins TRBV12-3 or TRBV12-4 to TRBJ2-1. Sample: blood T cells: a sorted CD56 or NKG2C T cell subset, CD4+ or CD8+ T cells, or bulk PBMC T cells (not recorded which). The TCR comes from a woman aged 45 to 65 in good health. The CDR3 spells CASSREFHEQFF.